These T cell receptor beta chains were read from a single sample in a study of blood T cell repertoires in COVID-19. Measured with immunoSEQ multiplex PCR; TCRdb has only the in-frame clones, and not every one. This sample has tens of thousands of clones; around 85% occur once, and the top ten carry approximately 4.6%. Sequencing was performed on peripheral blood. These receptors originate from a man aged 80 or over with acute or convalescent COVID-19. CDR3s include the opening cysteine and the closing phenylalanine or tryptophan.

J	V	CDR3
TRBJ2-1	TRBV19	CASSIASGSYNEQFF
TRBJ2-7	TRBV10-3	CAIRVTASYEQYF
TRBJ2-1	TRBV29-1	CSVEDLASQGNEQFF
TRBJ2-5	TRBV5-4	CASSLAGSLGETQYF
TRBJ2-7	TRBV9	CASSANSGTGSSYEQYF
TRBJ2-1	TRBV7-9	CASSLVRDSSYNEQFF
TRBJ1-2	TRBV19	CASSASTGVHYGYTF
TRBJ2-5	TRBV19	CASSNQQGDQETQYF
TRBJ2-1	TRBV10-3	CASEKGTGSYNEQFF
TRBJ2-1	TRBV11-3	CASSLAGNNEQFF